This T cell receptor (beta chain) was retrieved from a study of chemoradiotherapy in HPV16-positive cancers. Overall study: Candidate HPV-specific T-cell clones and common TCR motifs came from functional assays in two HPV16-positive patients. Study outcomes and limitations: During treatment, candidate HPV-specific clones and E7-related motifs expanded in tumor. HPV-specific T cells were functionally defined from only a couple of HPV16-positive patients. HPV-responsive T-cell expansion during chemoradiotherapy was linked to improved recurrence-free survival in HPV16-positive patients.

TCRdb's table, derived via immunoSEQ multiplex PCR, lists solely in-frame clones and lacks some. The sample gives thousands of clones, approximately 89% of which show up once; 3% to 4% is in the top ten. The germline V and J ends were trimmed by 4 bases and 6 bases, with 10 bases remaining between them. CDR1 SGHKS and CDR2 YYEKEE come from the germline V gene (reference sequence). This CDR3 region has 13 residues. This clone was detected only a few times. Its target is not known. The origin of this receptor is a human donor with HPV-associated anogenital cancer. The source was tumor tissue, collected from a patient who underwent chemoradiotherapy. The V gene is TRBV5-5, the J gene TRBJ2-2; the D is unclear. In DNA, the CDR3 is TGTGCCAGCAGCCCCCCGGCCTCCGGGGAGCTGTTTTTT. It specifies CASSPPASGELFF.